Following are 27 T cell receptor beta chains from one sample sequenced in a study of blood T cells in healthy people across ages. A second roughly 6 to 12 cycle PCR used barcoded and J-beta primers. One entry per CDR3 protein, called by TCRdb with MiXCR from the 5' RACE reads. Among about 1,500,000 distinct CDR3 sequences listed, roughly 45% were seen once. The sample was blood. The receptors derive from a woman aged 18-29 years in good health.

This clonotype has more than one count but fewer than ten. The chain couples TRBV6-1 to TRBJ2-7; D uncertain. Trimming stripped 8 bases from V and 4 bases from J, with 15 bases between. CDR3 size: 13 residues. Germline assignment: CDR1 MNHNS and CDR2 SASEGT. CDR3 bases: TGTGCCAGCTCCCACCTGGGCCGGTACGAGCAGTACTTC. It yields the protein CASSHLGRYEQYF.

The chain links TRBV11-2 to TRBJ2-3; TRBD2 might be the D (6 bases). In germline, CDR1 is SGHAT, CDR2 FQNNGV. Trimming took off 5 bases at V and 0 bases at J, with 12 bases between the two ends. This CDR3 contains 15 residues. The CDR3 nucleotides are TGTGCCAGCAGCCGAGTCGGGAGAAGCACAGATACGCAGTATTTT. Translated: CASSRVGRSTDTQYF.

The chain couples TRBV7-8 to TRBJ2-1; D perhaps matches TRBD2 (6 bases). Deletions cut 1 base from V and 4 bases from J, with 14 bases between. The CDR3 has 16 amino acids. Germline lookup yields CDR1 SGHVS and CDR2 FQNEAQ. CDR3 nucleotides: TGTGCCAGCAGCTTAGTGGACGGGAGTTATTACAATGAGCAGTTCTTC. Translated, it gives CASSLVDGSYYNEQFF. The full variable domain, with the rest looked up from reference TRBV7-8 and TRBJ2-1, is GAGVSQSPRYKVAKRGQDVALRCDPISGHVSLFWYQQALGQGPEFLTYFQNEAQLDKSGLPSDRFFAERPEGSVSTLKIQRTQQEDSAVYLCASSLVDGSYYNEQFFGPGTRLTVL.

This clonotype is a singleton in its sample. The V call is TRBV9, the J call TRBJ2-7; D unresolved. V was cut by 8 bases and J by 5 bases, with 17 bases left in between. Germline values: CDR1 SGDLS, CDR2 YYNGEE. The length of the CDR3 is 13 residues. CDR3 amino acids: CASTRVVLDEQYF. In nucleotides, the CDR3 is TGTGCCAGTACCCGGGTGGTTCTCGACGAGCAGTACTTC.

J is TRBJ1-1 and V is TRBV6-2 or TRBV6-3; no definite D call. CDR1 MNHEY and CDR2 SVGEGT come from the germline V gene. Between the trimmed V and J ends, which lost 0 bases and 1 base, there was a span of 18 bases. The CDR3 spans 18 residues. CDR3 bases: TGTGCCAGCAGTTACTCGATTAGGTTGGGGATTGGGAACACTGAAGCTTTCTTT. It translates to CASSYSIRLGIGNTEAFF.

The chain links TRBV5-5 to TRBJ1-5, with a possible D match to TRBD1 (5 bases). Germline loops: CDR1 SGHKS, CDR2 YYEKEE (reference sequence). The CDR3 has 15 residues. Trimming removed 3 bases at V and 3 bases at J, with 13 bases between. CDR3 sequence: CASSSGGGDNQPQHF. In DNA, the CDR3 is TGTGCCAGCAGCTCCGGAGGAGGGGACAATCAGCCCCAGCATTTT.

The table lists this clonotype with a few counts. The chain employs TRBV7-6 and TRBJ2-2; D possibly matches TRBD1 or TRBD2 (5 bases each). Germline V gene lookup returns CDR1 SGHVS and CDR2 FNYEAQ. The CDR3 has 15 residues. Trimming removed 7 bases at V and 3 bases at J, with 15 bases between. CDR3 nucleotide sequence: TGTGCCAGCACCCGAGAGGGGTCCTACACCGGGGAGCTGTTTTTT. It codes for CASTREGSYTGELFF.

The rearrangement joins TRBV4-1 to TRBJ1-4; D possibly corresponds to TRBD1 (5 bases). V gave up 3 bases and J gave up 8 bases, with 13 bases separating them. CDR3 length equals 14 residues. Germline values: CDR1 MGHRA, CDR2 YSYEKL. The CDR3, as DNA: TGCGCCAGCAGCCACGATGGGACTGAAGAAAAACTGTTTTTT. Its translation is CASSHDGTEEKLFF.

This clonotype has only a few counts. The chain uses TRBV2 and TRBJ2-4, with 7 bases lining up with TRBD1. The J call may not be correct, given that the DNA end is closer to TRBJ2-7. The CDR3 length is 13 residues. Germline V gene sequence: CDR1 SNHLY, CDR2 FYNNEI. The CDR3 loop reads CASRNAGGYEQYF. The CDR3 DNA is TGTGCCAGCAGGAATGCAGGGGGCTACGAGCAGTACTTC.

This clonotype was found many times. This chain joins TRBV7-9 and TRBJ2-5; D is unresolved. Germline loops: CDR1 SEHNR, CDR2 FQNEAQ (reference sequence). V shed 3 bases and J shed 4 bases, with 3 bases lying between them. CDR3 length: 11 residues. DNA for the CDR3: TGTGCCAGCAGCTTGATAGAGACCCAGTACTTC. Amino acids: CASSLIETQYF.

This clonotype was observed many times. The CDR3 coding sequence is TGCAGCGGCTCTAGCGGAAACACAGATACGCAGTATTTT. It encodes CSGSSGNTDTQYF. This chain joins TRBV29-1 and TRBJ2-3; 7 bases match TRBD2. CDR1 is SQVTM and CDR2 is ANQGSEA in the germline V gene. The CDR3 extends over 13 amino acids. With V trimmed by 7 bases and J by 2 bases, 6 bases remained unmatched.

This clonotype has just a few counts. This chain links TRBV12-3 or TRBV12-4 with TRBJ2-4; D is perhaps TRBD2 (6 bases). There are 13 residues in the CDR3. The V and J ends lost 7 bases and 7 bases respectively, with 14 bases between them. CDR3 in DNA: TGTGCCAGCACCGTCCAGGGAGGCAACATTCAGTACTTC. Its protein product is CASTVQGGNIQYF.

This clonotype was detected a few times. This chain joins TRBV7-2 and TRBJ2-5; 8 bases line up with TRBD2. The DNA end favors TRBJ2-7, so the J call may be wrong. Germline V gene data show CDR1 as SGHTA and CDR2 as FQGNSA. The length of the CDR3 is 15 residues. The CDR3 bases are TGTGCCAGCAGCTTAAACAGCGGGAGTTGGTACGAGCAGTACTTC. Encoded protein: CASSLNSGSWYEQYF.

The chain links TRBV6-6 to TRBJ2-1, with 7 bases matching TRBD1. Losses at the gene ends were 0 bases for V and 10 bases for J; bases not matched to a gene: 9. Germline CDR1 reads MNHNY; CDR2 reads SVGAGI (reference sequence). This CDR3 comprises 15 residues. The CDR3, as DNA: TGTGCCAGCAGTTACTCGGACAGGCACACCTACGAGCAGTTCTTC. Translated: CASSYSDRHTYEQFF.

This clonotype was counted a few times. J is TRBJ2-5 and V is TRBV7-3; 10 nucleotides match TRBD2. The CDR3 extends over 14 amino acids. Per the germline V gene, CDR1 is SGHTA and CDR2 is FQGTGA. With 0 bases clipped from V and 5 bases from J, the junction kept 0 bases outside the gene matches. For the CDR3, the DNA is TGTGCCAGCAGCTTAACGACTAGCGGGGAGACCCAGTACTTC. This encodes CASSLTTSGETQYF.

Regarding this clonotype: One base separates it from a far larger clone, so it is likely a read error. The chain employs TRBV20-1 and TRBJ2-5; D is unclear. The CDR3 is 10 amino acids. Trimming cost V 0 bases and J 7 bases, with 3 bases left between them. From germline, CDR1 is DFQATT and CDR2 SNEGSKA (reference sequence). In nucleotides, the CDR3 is TGCAGTGCTAGAGAGGGGACCCAGTACTTC. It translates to CSAREGTQYF.

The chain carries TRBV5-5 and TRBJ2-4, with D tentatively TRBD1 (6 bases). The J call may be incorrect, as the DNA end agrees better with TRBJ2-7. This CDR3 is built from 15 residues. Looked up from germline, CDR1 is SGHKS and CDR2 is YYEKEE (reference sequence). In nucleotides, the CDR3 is TGTGCCAGCAGCTTAGGGAGACAGGAGATCTACGAGCAGTACTTC. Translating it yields CASSLGRQEIYEQYF.

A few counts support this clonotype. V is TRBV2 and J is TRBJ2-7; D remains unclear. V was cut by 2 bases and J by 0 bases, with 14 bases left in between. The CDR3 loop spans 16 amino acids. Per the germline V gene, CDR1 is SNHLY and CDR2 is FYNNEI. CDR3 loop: CASSEFPYNSSYEQYF. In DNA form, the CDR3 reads TGTGCCAGCAGTGAATTCCCCTACAACAGCTCCTACGAGCAGTACTTC.

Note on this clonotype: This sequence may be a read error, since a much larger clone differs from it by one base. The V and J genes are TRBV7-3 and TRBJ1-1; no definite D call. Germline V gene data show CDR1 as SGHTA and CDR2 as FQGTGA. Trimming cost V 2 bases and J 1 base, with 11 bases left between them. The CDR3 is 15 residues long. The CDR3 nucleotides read TGTGCCAGCAGCTTACTCCGGAGTCCGAACACTGAAGCTTTCTTT. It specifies CASSLLRSPNTEAFF.

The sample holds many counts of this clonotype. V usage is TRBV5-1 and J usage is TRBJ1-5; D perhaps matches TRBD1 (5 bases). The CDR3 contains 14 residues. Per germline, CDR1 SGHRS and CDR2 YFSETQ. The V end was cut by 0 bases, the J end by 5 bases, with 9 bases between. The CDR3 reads CASSLEGVDQPQHF. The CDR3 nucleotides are TGCGCCAGCAGCTTGGAAGGGGTGGATCAGCCCCAGCATTTT. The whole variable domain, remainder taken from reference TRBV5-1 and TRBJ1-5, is KAGVTQTPRYLIKTRGQQVTLSCSPISGHRSVSWYQQTPGQGLQFLFEYFSETQRNKGNFPGRFSGRQFSNSRSEMNVSTLELGDSALYLCASSLEGVDQPQHFGDGTRLSIL.

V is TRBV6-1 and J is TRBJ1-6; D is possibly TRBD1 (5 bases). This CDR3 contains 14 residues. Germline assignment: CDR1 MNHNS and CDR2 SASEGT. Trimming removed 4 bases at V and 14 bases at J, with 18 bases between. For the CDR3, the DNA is TGTGCCAGCAGTGGGCGGGACTCCCGCCCGGCCCTCCACTTT. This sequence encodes CASSGRDSRPALHF.

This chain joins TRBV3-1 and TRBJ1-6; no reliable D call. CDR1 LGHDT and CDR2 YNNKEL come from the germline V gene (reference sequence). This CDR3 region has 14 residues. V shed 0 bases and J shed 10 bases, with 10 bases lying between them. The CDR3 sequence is CASSQDRAGSPLHF. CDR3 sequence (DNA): TGTGCCAGCAGCCAAGATCGGGCCGGGTCACCCCTCCACTTT.

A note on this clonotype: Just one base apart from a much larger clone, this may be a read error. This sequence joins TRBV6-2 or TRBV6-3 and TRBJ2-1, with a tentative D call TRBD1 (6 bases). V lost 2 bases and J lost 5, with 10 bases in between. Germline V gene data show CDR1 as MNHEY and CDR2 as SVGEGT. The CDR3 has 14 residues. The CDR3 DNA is TGTGCCAGCAGTTACCCGGACAGAAACAATGAGCAGTTCTTC. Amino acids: CASSYPDRNNEQFF.

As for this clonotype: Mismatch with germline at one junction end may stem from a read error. The chain's CDR3 is CASSLNRDSPLHF. DNA for the CDR3: TGCGCCAGCAGCTTAAACAGGGATTCACCCCTCCACTTT. This sequence joins TRBV12-3 or TRBV12-4 and TRBJ1-6; TRBD1 is a possible D gene (6 bases). This CDR3 is built from 13 residues.

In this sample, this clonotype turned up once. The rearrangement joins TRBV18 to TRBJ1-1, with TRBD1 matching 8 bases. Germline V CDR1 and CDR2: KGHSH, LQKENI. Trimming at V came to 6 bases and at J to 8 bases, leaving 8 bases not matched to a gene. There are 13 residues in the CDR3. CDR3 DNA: TGTGCCAGCTCGTTGGGACAGGACAGGGAAGCTTTCTTT. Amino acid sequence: CASSLGQDREAFF. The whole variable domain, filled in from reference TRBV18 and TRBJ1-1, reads NAGVMQNPRHLVRRRGQEARLRCSPMKGHSHVYWYRQLPEEGLKFMVYLQKENIIDESGMPKERFSAEFPKEGPSILRIQQVVRGDSAAYFCASSLGQDREAFFGQGTRLTVV.

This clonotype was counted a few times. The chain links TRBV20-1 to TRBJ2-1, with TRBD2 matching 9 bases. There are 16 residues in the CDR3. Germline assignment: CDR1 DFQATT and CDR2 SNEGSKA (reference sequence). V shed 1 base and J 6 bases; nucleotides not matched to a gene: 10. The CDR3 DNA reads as TGCAGTGCTAGAGGACTGACGGGACTAGCCTCCAATGAGCAGTTCTTC. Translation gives CSARGLTGLASNEQFF.

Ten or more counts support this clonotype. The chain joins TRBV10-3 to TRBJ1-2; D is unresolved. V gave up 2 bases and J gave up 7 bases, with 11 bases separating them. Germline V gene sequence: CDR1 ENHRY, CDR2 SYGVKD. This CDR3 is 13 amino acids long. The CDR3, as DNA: TGTGCCATCAGTGAGACGCAGGTAGCTGGCTACACCTTC. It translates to CAISETQVAGYTF.